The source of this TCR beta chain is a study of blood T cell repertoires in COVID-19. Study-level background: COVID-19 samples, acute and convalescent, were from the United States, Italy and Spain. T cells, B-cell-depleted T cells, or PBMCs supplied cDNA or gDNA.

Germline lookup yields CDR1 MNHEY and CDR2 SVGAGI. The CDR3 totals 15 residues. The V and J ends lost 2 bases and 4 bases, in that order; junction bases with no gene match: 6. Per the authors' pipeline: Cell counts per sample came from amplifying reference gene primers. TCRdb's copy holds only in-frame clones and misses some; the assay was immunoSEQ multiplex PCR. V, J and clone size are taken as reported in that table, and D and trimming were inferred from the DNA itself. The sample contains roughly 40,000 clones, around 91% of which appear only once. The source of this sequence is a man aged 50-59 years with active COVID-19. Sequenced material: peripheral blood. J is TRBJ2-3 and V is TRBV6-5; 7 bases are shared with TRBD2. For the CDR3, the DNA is TGTGCCAGCAGTTACGGTGCGGGAGAGTCAGATACGCAGTATTTT. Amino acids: CASSYGAGESDTQYF.